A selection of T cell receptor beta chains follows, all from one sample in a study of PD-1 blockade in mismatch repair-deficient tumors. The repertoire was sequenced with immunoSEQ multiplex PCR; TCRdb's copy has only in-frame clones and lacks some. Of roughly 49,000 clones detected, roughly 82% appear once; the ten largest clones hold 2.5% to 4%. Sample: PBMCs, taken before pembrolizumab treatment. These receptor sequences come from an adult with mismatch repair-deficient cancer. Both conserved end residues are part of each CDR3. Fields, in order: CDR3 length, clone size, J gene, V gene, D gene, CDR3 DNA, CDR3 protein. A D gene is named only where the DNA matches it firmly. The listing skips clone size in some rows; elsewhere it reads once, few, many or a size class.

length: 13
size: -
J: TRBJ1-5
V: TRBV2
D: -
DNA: TGTGCCAGCATGGGGGATATAGGGCAGCCCCAGCATTTT
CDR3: CASMGDIGQPQHF

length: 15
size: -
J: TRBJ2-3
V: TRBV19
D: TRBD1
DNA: TGTGCCAGTAGTACCGGGACAGGGCTAACGGATACGCAGTATTTT
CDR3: CASSTGTGLTDTQYF

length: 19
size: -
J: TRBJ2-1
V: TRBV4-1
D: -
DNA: TGCGCCAGCAGCCAGCAGTTTGGCCACAAGACGAGCTCCTACAATGAGCAGTTCTTC
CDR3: CASSQQFGHKTSSYNEQFF

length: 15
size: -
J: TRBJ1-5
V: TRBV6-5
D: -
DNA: TGTGCCAGCAGACAGGGCTCGGTCGGCAATCAGCCCCAGCATTTT
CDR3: CASRQGSVGNQPQHF

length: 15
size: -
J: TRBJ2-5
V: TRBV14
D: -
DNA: TGTGCCAGCAGCCAAGGCCAGGGGAGTCGAGAGACCCAGTACTTC
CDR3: CASSQGQGSRETQYF

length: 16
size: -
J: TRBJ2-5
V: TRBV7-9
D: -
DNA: TGTGCCAGCAGCTTTGACGTCGCTAGGGGCGCAGAGACCCAGTACTTC
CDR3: CASSFDVARGAETQYF

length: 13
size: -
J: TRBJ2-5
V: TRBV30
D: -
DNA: TGTGCCTGGAGTGTGCGGCCCGGAGAGACCCAGTACTTC
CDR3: CAWSVRPGETQYF

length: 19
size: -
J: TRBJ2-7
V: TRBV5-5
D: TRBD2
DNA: TGTGCCAGCAGCTTGGCCTTGACTAGCGGGAGGTCCAACTCCTACGAGCAGTACTTC
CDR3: CASSLALTSGRSNSYEQYF

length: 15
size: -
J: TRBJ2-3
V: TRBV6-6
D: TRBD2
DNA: TGTGCCAGCGGCCTCGGGGGGGGAAGCTCAGATACGCAGTATTTT
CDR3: CASGLGGGSSDTQYF

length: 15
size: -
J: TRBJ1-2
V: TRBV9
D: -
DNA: TGTGCCAGCAGCGTAGGAGGTGGATGGGGCTATGGCTACACCTTC
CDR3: CASSVGGGWGYGYTF

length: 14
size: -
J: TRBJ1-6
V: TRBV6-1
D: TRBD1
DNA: TGTGCCAGCAGGGACAGGGGGAATCGTTCACCCCTCCACTTT
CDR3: CASRDRGNRSPLHF

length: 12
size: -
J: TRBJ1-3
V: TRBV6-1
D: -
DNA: TGTGCCAGCAGGACTTATGGAAACACCATATATTTT
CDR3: CASRTYGNTIYF

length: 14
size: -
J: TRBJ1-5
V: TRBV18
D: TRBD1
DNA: TGTGCCAGCTCACCAAGGGGGCCCAATCAGCCCCAGCATTTT
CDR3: CASSPRGPNQPQHF

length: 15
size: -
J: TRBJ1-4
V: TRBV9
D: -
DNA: TGTGCCAGCAGCGTAGAGGATCACACTAATGAAAAACTGTTTTTT
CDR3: CASSVEDHTNEKLFF

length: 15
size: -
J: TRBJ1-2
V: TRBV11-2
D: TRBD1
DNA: TGTGCCAGCAGCCCAACAGGGGAATCTAACTATGGCTACACCTTC
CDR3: CASSPTGESNYGYTF

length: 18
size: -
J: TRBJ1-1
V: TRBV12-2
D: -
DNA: TGTGCAAGTCGCTTAGAGTCCTTCGTGGCAGCCTTGAACACTGAAGCTTTCTTT
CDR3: CASRLESFVAALNTEAFF

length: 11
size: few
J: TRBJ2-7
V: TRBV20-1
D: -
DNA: TGCAGTGCTAGAGATCTTGGTGAGCAGTACTTC
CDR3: CSARDLGEQYF

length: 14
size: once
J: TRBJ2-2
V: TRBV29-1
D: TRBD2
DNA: TGCAGCGTTTCGGTAGCGGGAGTTACCGGGGAGCTGTTTTTT
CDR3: CSVSVAGVTGELFF

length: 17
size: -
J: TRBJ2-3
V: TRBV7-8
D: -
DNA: TGTGCCAGCAGCATCGGCACAGGGCTTGGGAGCACAGATACGCAGTATTTT
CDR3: CASSIGTGLGSTDTQYF

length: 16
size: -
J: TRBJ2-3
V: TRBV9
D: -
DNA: TGTGCCAGCAGCGTAGGGGCGGGTCAAAGCACAGATACGCAGTATTTT
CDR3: CASSVGAGQSTDTQYF

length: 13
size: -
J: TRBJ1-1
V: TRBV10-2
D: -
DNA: TGCGCCAGCGGTACAGCCCTGAACACTGAAGCTTTCTTT
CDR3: CASGTALNTEAFF

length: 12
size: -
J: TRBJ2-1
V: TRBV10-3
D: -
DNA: TGTGCCATCAGTGAGTCAATGAATGAGCAGTTCTTC
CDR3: CAISESMNEQFF